One T cell receptor (beta chain) is described in this entry. What it binds is unknown. The source of the sample is a study of shared clonotypes between healthy human individuals. Donors included only healthy HIV-negative adults lacking recent acute infections or vaccinations. Division of CD4+ cells produced a CD45RA+ naive subset and a CD45RA-negative memory subset. Study results and limitations: Sharing across several donors was seen in 4% to 6.5% of naive CD4 clonotypes.

The assay ran at deep level. The assay was immunoSEQ multiplex PCR, and TCRdb's table has in-frame clones only and misses some. The sample contains roughly 2.4 million clones, approximately 96% of which appear only once. Sequencing was performed on naive CD4+ T cells sorted from blood. Subset defined: CD45RA+ positively selected. The sequence was collected from a man aged 18-30 years in good health.

The CDR3 coding sequence is TGCGCCAGCAGCCAAGGACAGGGTGGACCGGGAGAGACCCAGTACTTC. Its protein product is CASSQGQGGPGETQYF. The J gene is TRBJ2-5, the V gene TRBV4-1; 7 nucleotides match TRBD1. Germline CDR1 MGHRA, CDR2 YSYEKL. There are 16 residues in the CDR3. After removal of 1 base from V and 4 bases from J, the junction contained 9 bases not matched to a gene.